This TCR beta chain appears in the sequencing data of a study of T cells in Graves' hyperthyroidism and ophthalmopathy. Regarding the study as a whole: Onset of ophthalmopathy came a median around 7.1 months after the model predicted it.

This clonotype was found a few times. Its antigen is still unknown. The CDR3 contains 15 residues. Trimming pared 5 bases from V and 6 bases from J, leaving 17 bases between. Germline V gene sequence: CDR1 LGHDT, CDR2 YNNKEL (reference sequence). RNA transcripts were the template for amplifying TCR beta CDR3 regions. First-round RT-PCR of the TCR CDR3 relied on the HTBI primer set. TCRdb processed the multiplex PCR reads anew with MiXCR; each CDR3 protein has one entry. The repertoire includes some 490,000 distinct CDR3 sequences, approximately 23% of them detected once, and under 55% sits in the top ten.

What was sequenced was blood. The TCR originated in a woman between 65 and 79 years old with Graves' ophthalmopathy. The chain combines TRBV3-1 with TRBJ2-4; D may be TRBD2 (6 bases). CDR3 in DNA: TGTGCCAGCAGCGTTAAACTAGCCGGAGGAAACATTCAGTACTTC. Translation: CASSVKLAGGNIQYF. Complete variable domain (other parts from reference TRBV3-1 and TRBJ2-4): DTAVSQTPKYLVTQMGNDKSIKCEQNLGHDTMYWYKQDSKKFLKIMFSYNNKELIINETVPNRFSPKSPDKAHLNLHINSLELGDSAVYFCASSVKLAGGNIQYFGAGTRLSVL.